This T cell receptor (beta chain) was identified in a study of cytotoxic CD8 clonotypes in ibrutinib-treated CLL. As for the study in general: Roughly 24 partial and 2 complete responses; at median approximately 68 months, about 14 remitted, about 12 progressed.

CDR1 is MNHEY, CDR2 SMNVEV, per germline (reference sequence). The length of the CDR3 is 14 residues. The ends were cut back, 3 bases at V and 2 bases at J, with 10 bases in the middle. Data came from immunoSEQ multiplex PCR; TCRdb stores just in-frame clones and leaves some out. This sample has approximately 200,000 clones; approximately 72% occur once, and the top ten carry about an eighth. The sample here was PBMCs, taken after 24 months of ibrutinib treatment. The sequence was collected from a human donor with chronic lymphocytic leukemia. The J gene is TRBJ1-2, the V gene TRBV27, with D perhaps TRBD1 (5 bases). The CDR3 DNA reads TGTGCCAGCAGTTTTCAAGCAGGGAACTATGGCTACACCTTC. Its protein product is CASSFQAGNYGYTF.